Listed below are T cell receptor beta chains from one sample, sequenced in a study of chemoradiotherapy in HPV16-positive cancers. The repertoire was sequenced with immunoSEQ multiplex PCR; TCRdb's copy has only in-frame clones and lacks some. Of about 32,000 clones in the sample, around 80% were seen once. Sequencing was performed on blood, taken from a patient who underwent chemoradiotherapy. These receptors were taken from a human donor with HPV-associated anogenital cancer. Both conserved end residues are part of each CDR3. The order of the fields is clone size, V gene, J gene, D gene, CDR3 protein, CDR3 DNA. A D gene is named only where the DNA matches it firmly. The listing skips clone size in some rows; elsewhere it reads once, few, many or a size class.

NA,TRBV10-2,TRBJ2-2,NA,CASSEFLSAGELFF,TGCGCCAGCAGTGAGTTCCTATCGGCCGGGGAGCTGTTTTTT
NA,TRBV5-6,TRBJ1-2,NA,CASSLRPGNYGYTF,TGTGCCAGCAGCTTGAGGCCCGGCAACTATGGCTACACCTTC
NA,TRBV5-1,TRBJ2-3,TRBD2,CASSSGGHSTDTQYF,TGCGCCAGCAGCTCGGGGGGTCATTCCACAGATACGCAGTATTTT
NA,TRBV18,TRBJ2-3,NA,CASSPPGAPDTQYF,TGTGCCAGCTCACCACCGGGTGCCCCAGATACGCAGTATTTT
once,TRBV2,TRBJ2-7,NA,CASSEEGLDEQYF,TGTGCCAGCAGTGAAGAAGGGTTGGACGAGCAGTACTTC
NA,TRBV5-1,TRBJ2-2,TRBD1,CASSFFRGQGMAGELFF,TGCGCCAGCAGCTTCTTTCGAGGACAGGGGATGGCCGGGGAGCTGTTTTTT
NA,TRBV5-1,TRBJ1-6,NA,CASSLDRIYNSPLHF,TGCGCCAGCAGCCTGGACAGAATTTATAATTCACCCCTCCACTTT
NA,TRBV25-1,TRBJ2-2,TRBD2,CASSALAGGNTGELFF,TGTGCCAGCAGTGCTCTAGCGGGGGGGAACACCGGGGAGCTGTTTTTT
NA,TRBV28,TRBJ2-7,NA,CASSFFSIGPSSYEQYF,TGTGCCAGCAGTTTTTTTTCAATTGGGCCCTCCTCCTACGAGCAGTACTTC
NA,TRBV30,TRBJ2-5,NA,CAWSEGRMETQYF,TGTGCCTGGAGCGAAGGGAGGATGGAGACCCAGTACTTC
NA,TRBV29-1,TRBJ1-2,NA,CSVETEYGYTF,TGCAGCGTTGAGACAGAATATGGCTACACCTTC
NA,TRBV2,TRBJ1-2,NA,CASRTDSYGYTF,TGTGCCAGCAGGACGGACTCCTATGGCTACACCTTC
NA,TRBV19,TRBJ1-2,TRBD1,CASTGTGGVVYGYTF,TGTGCCAGTACCGGGACAGGGGGAGTCGTCTATGGCTACACCTTC
NA,TRBV9,TRBJ2-2,TRBD1,CASSGQGAGGELFF,TGTGCCAGCAGCGGACAGGGGGCCGGCGGGGAGCTGTTTTTT
NA,TRBV11-3,TRBJ2-2,TRBD1,CASSLVGQGNTGELFF,TGTGCCAGCAGCTTAGTGGGACAGGGAAACACCGGGGAGCTGTTTTTT
NA,TRBV10-3,TRBJ2-7,NA,CAISESTSYEQYF,TGTGCCATCAGTGAGTCGACGAGCTACGAGCAGTACTTC
NA,TRBV2,TRBJ1-2,TRBD1,CASSPRGAGGYTF,TGTGCCAGCAGTCCCAGGGGGGCCGGTGGCTACACCTTC
NA,TRBV30,TRBJ2-7,TRBD1,CAWSGLGQGPYEQYF,TGTGCCTGGAGTGGCCTGGGACAGGGGCCCTACGAGCAGTACTTC
few,TRBV18,TRBJ1-4,TRBD1,CASSPGQGREKLFF,TGTGCCAGCTCACCGGGACAGGGTCGAGAAAAACTGTTTTTT
NA,TRBV30,TRBJ1-3,NA,CAFSEVRDTIYF,TGTGCCTTTTCGGAGGTTCGGGACACCATATATTTT
NA,TRBV7-9,TRBJ1-5,NA,CASTASEFQPQHF,TGTGCCAGTACAGCTTCAGAGTTCCAGCCCCAGCATTTT
NA,TRBV14,TRBJ1-2,NA,CASSPRLEMSGYTF,TGTGCCAGCAGCCCGAGACTAGAAATGTCTGGCTACACCTTC
NA,TRBV4-1,TRBJ2-7,NA,CASSQPNPLGAGQYF,TGCGCCAGCAGCCAACCAAACCCCTTGGGGGCCGGGCAGTACTTC
NA,TRBV19,TRBJ2-2,TRBD1,CASSMGETGYIGELFF,TGTGCCAGTAGTATGGGAGAGACAGGGTATATCGGGGAGCTGTTTTTT
NA,TRBV28,TRBJ1-5,NA,CASSLGGVSQPQHF,TGTGCCAGCAGTTTAGGTGGGGTTTCTCAGCCCCAGCATTTT
NA,TRBV2,TRBJ2-1,TRBD2,CASKTGLAADEQFF,TGTGCCAGCAAAACGGGACTAGCGGCTGATGAGCAGTTCTTC
few,TRBV7-9,TRBJ1-1,TRBD1,CASSLTGGNTEAFF,TGTGCCAGCAGCTTAACAGGGGGGAACACTGAAGCTTTCTTT
NA,TRBV7-2,TRBJ1-1,NA,CASSTTMNTEAFF,TGTGCCAGCAGTACGACTATGAACACTGAAGCTTTCTTT